The sample holds a few counts of the clone carrying this T cell receptor beta chain. Its antigen is not known. The CDR3 extends 3 residues past the end of the read, so its final part is completed from the germline J gene. Heparinized whole blood, 5 to 8 ml, came from each donor. The data stem from a study of T cell clonality in common variable immunodeficiency. Whole-study findings and limits: In common variable immunodeficiency, TCR beta chains reportedly carried fewer deletions and N-nucleotide insertions.

This CDR3 has 16 amino acids. CDR1 and CDR2 from the germline V gene are LNHDA and SQIVND (reference sequence). V shed 5 bases and J shed 2 bases, with 18 bases lying between them. Control and CVID samples contributed equal amounts of genomic DNA. The method was immunoSEQ multiplex PCR; TCRdb's version includes in-frame clones alone and lacks a portion of them. The sample counts 30,000 to 40,000 clones, none seen once; the ten largest own around 6.4%. The chain combines TRBV19 with TRBJ1-1, with D possibly matching TRBD1 (6 bases). The receptor comes from a human donor with common variable immunodeficiency. The source material was peripheral blood mononuclear cells. The DNA read from the CDR3 is TGTGCCAGTAGTGGGGTGGGAGGGGGAGCAAACACTGAA. Its protein product is CASSGVGGGANTE. The complete CDR3 reads CASSGVGGGANTEAFF.